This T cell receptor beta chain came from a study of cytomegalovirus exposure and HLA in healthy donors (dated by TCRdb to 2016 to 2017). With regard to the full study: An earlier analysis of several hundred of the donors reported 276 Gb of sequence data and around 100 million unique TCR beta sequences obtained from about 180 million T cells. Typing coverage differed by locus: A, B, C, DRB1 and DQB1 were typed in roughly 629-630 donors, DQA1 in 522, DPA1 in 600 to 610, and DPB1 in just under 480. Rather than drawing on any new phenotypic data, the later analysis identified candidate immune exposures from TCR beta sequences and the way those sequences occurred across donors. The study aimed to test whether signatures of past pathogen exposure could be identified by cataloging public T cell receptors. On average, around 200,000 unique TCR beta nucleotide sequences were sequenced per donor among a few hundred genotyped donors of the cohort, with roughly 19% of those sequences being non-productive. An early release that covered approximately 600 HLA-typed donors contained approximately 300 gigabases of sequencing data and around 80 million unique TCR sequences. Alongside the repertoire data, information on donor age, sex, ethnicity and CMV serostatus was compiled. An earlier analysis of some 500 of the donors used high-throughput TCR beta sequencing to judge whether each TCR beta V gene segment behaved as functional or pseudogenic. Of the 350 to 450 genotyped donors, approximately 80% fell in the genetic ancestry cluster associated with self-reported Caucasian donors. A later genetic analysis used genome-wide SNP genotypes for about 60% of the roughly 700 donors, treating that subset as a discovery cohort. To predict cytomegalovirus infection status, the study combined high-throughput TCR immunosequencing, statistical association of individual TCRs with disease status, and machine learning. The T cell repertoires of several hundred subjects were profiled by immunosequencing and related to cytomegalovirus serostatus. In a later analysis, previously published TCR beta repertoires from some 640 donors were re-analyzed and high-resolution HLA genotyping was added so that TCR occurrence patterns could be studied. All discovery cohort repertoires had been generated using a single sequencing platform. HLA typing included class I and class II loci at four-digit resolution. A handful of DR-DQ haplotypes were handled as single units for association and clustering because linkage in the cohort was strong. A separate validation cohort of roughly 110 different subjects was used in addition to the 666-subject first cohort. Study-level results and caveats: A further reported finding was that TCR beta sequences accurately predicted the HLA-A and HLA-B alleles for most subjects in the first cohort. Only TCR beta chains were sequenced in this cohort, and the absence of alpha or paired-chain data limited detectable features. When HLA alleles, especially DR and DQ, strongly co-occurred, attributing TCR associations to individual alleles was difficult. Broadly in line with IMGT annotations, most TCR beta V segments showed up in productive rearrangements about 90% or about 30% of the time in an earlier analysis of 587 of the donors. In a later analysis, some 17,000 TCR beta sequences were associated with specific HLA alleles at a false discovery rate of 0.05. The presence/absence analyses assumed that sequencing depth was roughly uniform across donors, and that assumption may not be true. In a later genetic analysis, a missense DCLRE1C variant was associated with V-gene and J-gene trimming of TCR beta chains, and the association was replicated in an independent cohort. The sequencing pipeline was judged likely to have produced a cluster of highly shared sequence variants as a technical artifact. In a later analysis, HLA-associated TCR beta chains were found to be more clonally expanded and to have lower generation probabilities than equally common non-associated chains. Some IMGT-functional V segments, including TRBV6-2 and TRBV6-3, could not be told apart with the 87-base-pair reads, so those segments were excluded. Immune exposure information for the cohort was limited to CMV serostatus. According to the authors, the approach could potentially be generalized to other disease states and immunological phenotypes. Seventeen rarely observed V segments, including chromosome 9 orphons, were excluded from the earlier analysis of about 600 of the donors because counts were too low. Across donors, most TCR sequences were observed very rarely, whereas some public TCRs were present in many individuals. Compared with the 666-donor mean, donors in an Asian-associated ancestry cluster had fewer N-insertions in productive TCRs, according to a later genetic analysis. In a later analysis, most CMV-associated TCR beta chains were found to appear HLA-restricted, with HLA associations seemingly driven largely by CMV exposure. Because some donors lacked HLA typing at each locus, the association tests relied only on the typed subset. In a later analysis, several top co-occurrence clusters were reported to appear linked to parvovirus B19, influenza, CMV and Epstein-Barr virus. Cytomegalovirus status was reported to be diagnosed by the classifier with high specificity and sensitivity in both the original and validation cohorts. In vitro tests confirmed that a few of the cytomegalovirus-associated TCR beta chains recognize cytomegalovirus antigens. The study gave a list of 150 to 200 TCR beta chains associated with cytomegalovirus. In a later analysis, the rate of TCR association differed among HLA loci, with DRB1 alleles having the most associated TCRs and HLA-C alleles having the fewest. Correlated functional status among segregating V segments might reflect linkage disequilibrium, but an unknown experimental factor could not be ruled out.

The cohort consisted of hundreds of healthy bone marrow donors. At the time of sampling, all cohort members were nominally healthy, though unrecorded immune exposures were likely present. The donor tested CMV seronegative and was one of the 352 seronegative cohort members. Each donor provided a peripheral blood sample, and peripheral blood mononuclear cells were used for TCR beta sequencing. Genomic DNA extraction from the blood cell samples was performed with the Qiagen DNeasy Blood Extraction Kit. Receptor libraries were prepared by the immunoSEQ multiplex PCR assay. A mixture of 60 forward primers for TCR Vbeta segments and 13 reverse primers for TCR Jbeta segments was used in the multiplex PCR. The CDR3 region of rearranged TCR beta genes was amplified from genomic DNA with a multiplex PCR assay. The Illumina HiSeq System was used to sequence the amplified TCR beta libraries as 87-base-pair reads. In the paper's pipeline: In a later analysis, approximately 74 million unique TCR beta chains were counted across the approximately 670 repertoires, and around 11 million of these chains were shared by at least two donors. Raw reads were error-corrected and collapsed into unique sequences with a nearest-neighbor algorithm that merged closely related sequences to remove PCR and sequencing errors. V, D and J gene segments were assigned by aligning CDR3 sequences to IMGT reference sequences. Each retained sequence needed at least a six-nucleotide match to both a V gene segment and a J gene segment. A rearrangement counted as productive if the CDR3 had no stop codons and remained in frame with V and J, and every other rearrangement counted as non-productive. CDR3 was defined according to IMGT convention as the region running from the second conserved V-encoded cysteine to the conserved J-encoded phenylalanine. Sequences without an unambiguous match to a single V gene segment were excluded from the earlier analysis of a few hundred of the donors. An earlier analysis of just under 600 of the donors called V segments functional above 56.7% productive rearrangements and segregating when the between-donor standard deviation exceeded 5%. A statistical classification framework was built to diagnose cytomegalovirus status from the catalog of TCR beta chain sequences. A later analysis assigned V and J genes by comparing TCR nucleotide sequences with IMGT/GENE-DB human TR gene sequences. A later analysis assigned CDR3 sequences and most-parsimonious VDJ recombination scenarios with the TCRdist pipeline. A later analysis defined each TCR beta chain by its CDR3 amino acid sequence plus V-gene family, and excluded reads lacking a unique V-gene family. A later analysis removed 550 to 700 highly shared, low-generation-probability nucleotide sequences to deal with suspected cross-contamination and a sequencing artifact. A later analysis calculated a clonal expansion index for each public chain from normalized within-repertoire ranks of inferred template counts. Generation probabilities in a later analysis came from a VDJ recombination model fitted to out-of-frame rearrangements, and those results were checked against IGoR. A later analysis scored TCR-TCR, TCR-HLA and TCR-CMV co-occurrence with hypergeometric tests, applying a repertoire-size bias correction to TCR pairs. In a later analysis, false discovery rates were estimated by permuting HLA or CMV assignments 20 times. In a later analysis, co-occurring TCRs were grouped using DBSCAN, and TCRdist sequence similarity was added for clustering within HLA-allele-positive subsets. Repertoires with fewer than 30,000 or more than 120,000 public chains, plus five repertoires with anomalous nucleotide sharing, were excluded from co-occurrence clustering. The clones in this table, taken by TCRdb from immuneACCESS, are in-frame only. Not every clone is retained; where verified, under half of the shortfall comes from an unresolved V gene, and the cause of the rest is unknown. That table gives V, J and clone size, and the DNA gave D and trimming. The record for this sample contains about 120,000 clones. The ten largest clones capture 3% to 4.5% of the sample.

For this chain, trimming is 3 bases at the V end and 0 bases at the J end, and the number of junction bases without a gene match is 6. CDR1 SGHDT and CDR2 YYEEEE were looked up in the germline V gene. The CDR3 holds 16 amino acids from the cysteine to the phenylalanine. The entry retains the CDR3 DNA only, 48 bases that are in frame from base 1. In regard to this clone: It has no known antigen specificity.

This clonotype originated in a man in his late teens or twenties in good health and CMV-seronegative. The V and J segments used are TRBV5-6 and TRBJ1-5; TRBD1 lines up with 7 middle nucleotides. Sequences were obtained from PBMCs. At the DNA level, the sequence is TGTGCCAGCAGCTCACGACAGGGTGATAGCAATCAGCCCCAGCATTTT. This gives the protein CASSSRQGDSNQPQHF. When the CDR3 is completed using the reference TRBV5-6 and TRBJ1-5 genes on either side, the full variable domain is DAGVTQSPTHLIKTRGQQVTLRCSPKSGHDTVSWYQQALGQGPQFIFQYYEEEERQRGNFPDRFSGHQFPNYSSELNVNALLLGDSALYLCASSSRQGDSNQPQHFGDGTRLSIL.